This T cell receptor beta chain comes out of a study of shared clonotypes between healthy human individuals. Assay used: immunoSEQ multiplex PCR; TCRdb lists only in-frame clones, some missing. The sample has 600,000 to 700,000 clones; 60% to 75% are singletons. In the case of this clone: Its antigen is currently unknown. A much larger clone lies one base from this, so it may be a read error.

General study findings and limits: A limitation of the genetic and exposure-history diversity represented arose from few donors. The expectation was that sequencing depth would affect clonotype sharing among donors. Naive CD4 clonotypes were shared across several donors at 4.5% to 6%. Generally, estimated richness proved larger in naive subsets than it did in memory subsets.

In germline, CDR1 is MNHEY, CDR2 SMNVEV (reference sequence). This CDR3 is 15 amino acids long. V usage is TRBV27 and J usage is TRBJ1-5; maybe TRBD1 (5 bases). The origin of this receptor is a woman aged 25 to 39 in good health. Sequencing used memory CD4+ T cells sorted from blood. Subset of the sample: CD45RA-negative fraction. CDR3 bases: TGTGTCAGCAGTTTCCGGGGGGGGAGCAATCAGCCCCAGCATTTT. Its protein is CVSSFRGGSNQPQHF.